This T cell receptor beta chain appears in the sequencing data of a study of blood T cell repertoires in COVID-19. The wider study: Both acute and convalescent COVID-19 samples were obtained from the United States, Italy and Spain. T cells, B-cell-depleted T cells, or PBMCs supplied cDNA or gDNA.

This clone was observed a single time. Authors' processing steps: Reference gene primer amplification yielded estimated nucleated cell counts. Clones were read by immunoSEQ multiplex PCR, and TCRdb kept only the in-frame ones, dropping some. The V and J calls and clone size come from that table; D and trimming were worked out from the DNA. The sample shows 200,000 to 250,000 clones, about 80% of them seen only once. The sample taken for sequencing was peripheral blood. The receptor was isolated from a man aged 25 to 45 who had recovered from COVID-19.

CDR3 DNA: TGTGCCAGTAGTATGACAGAACAAGAGACCCAGTACTTC. Its protein product is CASSMTEQETQYF. The V call is TRBV19, the J call TRBJ2-5, with a weak D call TRBD1 (5 bases). V was trimmed by 3 bases and J by 2 bases, leaving 7 bases between them. In germline, CDR1 is LNHDA, CDR2 SQIVND (reference sequence). This CDR3 region has 13 residues. Supplemented by reference TRBV19 and TRBJ2-5, the full variable domain reads DGGITQSPKYLFRKEGQNVTLSCEQNLNHDAMYWYRQDPGQGLRLIYYSQIVNDFQKGDIAEGYSVSREKKESFPLTVTSAQKNPTAFYLCASSMTEQETQYFGPGTRLLVL.